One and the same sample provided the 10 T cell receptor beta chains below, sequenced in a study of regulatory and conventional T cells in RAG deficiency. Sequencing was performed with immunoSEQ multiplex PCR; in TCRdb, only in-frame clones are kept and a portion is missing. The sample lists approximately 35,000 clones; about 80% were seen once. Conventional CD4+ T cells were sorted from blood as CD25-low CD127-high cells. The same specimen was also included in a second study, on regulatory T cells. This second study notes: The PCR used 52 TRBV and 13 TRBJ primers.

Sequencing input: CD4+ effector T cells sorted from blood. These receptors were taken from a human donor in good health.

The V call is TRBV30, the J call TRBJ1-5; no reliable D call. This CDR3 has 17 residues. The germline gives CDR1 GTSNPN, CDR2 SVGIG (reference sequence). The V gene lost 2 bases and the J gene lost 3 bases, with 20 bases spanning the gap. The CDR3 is CAWSRRIGNRSNQPQHF. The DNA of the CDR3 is TGTGCCTGGAGTCGACGGATTGGGAATCGGTCCAATCAGCCCCAGCATTTT.

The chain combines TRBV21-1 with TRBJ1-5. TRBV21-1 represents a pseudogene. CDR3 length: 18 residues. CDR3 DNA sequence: TGTGCCAGCAGCAAAGGCGCTAGGGGGGGTAATAGCAATCAGCCCCAGCATTTT. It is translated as CASSKGARGGNSNQPQHF.

The CDR3, as DNA: TGTGCCAGCAGCGTAGCGGAGGGCACAGATACGCAGTATTTT. This sequence encodes CASSVAEGTDTQYF. The V call is TRBV9, the J call TRBJ2-3; TRBD2 is a possible D gene (5 bases). The CDR3 covers 14 residues. The ends were cut back, 0 bases at V and 1 base at J, with 6 bases in the middle. The germline V gene has CDR1 SGDLS and CDR2 YYNGEE.

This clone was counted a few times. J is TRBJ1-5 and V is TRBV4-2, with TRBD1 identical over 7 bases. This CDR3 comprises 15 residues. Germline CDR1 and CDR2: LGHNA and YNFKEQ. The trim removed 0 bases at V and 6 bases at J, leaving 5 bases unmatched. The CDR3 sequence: CASSQDEAGGQPQHF. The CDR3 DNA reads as TGTGCCAGCAGCCAAGATGAGGCAGGGGGTCAGCCCCAGCATTTT.

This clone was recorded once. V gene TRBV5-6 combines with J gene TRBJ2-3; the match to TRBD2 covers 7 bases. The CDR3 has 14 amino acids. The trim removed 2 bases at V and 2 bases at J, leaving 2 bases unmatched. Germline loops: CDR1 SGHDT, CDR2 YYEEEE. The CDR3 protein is CASSLGTITDTQYF. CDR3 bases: TGTGCCAGCAGCTTAGGGACTATCACAGATACGCAGTATTTT.

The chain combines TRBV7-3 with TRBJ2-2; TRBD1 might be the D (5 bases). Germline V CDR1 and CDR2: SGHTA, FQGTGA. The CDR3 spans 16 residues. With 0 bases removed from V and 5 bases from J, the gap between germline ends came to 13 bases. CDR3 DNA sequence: TGTGCCAGCAGCTTAACGGGCAGGGTGACGACCGGGGAGCTGTTTTTT. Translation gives CASSLTGRVTTGELFF.

The CDR3 sequence: CASSPGQGDYGYTF. CDR3 sequence (DNA): TGTGCCAGCTCACCGGGACAGGGGGACTATGGCTACACCTTC. The genes are TRBV18 and TRBJ1-2, with 11 bases matching TRBD1. The CDR3 runs to 14 residues. Germline trimming cut 3 bases from V and 3 bases from J; bases unmatched to any gene: 0. Looked up from germline, CDR1 is KGHSH and CDR2 is LQKENI.

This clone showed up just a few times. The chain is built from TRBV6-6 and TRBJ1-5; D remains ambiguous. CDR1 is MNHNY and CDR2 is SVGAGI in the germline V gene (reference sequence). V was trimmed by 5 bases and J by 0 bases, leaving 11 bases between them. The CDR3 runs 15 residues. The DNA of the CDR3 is TGTGCCAGCAGTACCGGGCCTCATAGCAATCAGCCCCAGCATTTT. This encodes CASSTGPHSNQPQHF.

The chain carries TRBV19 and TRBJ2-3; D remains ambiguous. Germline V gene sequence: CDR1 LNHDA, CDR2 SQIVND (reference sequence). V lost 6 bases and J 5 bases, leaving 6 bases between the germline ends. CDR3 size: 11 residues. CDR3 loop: CASSLGDTQYF. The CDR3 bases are TGTGCCAGTAGCCTTGGAGATACGCAGTATTTT. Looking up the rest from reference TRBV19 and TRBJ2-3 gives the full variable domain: DGGITQSPKYLFRKEGQNVTLSCEQNLNHDAMYWYRQDPGQGLRLIYYSQIVNDFQKGDIAEGYSVSREKKESFPLTVTSAQKNPTAFYLCASSLGDTQYFGPGTRLTVL.

The CDR3 bases are TGCGCCAGCAGCTCAGGGGAGATACAGGGGGAAGCTTTCTTT. This codes for CASSSGEIQGEAFF. This chain uses TRBV5-1 with TRBJ1-1; 7 bases map to TRBD1. Germline assignment: CDR1 SGHRS and CDR2 YFSETQ. V shed 3 bases, J shed 8 bases, and the junction held 10 bases outside the gene matches. The CDR3 contains 14 residues.